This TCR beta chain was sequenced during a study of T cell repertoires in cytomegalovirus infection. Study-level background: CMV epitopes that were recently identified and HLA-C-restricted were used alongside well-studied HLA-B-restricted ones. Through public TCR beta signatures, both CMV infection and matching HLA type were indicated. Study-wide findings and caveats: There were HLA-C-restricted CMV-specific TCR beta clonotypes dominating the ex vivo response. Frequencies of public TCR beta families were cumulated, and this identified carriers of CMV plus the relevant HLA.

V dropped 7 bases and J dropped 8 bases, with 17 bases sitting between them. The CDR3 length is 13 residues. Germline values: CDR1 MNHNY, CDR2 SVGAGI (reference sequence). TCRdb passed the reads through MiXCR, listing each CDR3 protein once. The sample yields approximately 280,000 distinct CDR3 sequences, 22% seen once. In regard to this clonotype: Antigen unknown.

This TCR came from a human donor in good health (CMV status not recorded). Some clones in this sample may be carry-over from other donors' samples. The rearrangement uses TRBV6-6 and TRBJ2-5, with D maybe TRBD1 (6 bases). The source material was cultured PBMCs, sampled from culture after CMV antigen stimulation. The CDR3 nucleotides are TGTGCCAGCACTTTGGACAGTGCAGTCACCCAGTACTTC. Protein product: CASTLDSAVTQYF.